This record looks at one TCR beta chain sequence and its context. Its matching antigen is unknown. Method: immunoSEQ multiplex PCR; TCRdb's copy keeps in-frame clones and lacks some. This repertoire shows 65,000 to 80,000 clones, 80% to 90% found once; its top ten account for over 1.5%. This sample was taken from a study of OX40 agonist ivuxolimab in advanced cancers. Study-level background: With a range of roughly 20 to 85, age averaged approximately 60 years, and 70% to 85% were male.

Germline V lookup: CDR1 MNHEY, CDR2 SVGAGI. The ends were cut back, 6 bases at V and 4 bases at J, with 15 bases in the middle. CDR3 size: 15 residues. Study results and limitations: Certain nonresponders likewise exhibited a low normalized T-cell clonal expansion. Among the lowest levels of clonal expansion were found in partial responders at 0.1-3.0 mg/kg.

This specimen consisted of CD4+ or CD8+ T cells sorted from blood, obtained in a trial of the OX40 agonist ivuxolimab. The genes are TRBV6-5 and TRBJ2-2; D is unresolved. The origin of this receptor is an adult with an advanced solid tumor such as melanoma, head and neck, liver or kidney cancer. This CDR3 is CASSRAQISTGELFF. The CDR3 DNA reads as TGTGCCAGCAGCCGGGCCCAAATTAGCACCGGGGAGCTGTTTTTT.